This T cell receptor (beta chain) was sequenced in a study of OX40 agonist ivuxolimab in advanced cancers. There are 15 residues in the CDR3. Study conclusions and caveats: Undetermined was the antigen specificity of the expanded peripheral T cells. Normalized T-cell clonal expansion was also low in some nonresponders. On average, CD8+ T cells showed a greater number of expanded clones than CD4+.

Repertoires were generated with immunoSEQ multiplex PCR, while TCRdb's copy carries only in-frame clones and drops some. The sample holds around 76,000 clones, 94% seen once. A remark on this clone: Antigen unknown.

The rearrangement links TRBV12-2 to TRBJ1-2. TRBV12-2 is a listed pseudogene. The input for sequencing was CD4+ or CD8+ T cells sorted from blood, taken in a trial of the OX40 agonist ivuxolimab. This clonotype was sampled from an adult with an advanced solid tumor such as melanoma, head and neck, liver or kidney cancer. The CDR3 reads CASREPLRPRYGYTF. The CDR3 region has the DNA TGTGCAAGTCGCGAGCCCCTCAGGCCTAGGTATGGCTACACCTTC.